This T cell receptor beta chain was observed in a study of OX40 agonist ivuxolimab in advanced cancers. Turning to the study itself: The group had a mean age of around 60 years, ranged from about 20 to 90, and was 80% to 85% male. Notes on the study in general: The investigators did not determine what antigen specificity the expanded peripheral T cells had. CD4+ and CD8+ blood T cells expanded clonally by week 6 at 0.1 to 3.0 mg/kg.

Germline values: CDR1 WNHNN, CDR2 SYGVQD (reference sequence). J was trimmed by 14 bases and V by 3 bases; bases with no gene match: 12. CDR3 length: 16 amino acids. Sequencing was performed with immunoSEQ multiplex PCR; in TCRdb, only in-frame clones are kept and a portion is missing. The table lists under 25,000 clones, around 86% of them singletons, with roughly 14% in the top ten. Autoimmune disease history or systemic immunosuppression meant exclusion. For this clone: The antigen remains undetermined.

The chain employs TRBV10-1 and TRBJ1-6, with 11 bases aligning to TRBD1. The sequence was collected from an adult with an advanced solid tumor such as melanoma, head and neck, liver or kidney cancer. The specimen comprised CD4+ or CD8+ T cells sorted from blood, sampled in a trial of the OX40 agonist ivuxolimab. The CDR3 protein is CASSEIGQGALRTLHF. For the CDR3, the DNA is TGCGCCAGCAGTGAAATTGGACAGGGGGCTCTAAGGACCCTCCACTTT.